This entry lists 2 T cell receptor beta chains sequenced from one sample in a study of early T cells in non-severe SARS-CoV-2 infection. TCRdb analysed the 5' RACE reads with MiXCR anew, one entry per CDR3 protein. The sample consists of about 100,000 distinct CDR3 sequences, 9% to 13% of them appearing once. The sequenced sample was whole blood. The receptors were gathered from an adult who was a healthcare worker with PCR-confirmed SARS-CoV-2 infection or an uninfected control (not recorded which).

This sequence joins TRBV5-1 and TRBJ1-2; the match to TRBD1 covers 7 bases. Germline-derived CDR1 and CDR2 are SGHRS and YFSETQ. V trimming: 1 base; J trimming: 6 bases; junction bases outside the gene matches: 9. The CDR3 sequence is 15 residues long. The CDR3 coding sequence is TGCGCCAGCAGCTTGTTACAGGGGCAGAAGAATGGCTACACCTTC. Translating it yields CASSLLQGQKNGYTF.

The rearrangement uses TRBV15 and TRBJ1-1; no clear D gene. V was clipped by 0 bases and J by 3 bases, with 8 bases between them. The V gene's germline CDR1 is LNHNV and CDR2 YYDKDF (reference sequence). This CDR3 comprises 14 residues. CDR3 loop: CATSRDGLDTEAFF. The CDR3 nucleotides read TGTGCCACCAGCAGAGATGGGCTCGACACTGAAGCTTTCTTT.